The rows below give T cell receptor beta chains drawn from one sample of a study of blood T cell dynamics during melanoma immunotherapy. Profiling relied on immunoSEQ multiplex PCR, and the TCRdb table lists in-frame clones only, not all of them. The sample has around 12,000 clones, about 81% seen once. The material sequenced was blood, taken from a patient treated with checkpoint blockade. The receptors here all came from a human donor with melanoma. The CDR3 runs from the conserved cysteine through the conserved F or W.

TRBJ1-2,TRBV21-1,CASLSGTINYGYTF
TRBJ2-7,TRBV30,CAWRRPGQGSGEQYF
TRBJ1-2,TRBV6-1,CASSEAAAGGDFFGGYTF
TRBJ2-1,TRBV27,CASSFTGTQYNEQFF
TRBJ2-7,TRBV27,CASSSILAGEQYF
TRBJ2-1,TRBV7-2,CASTPSAAGAVSYNEQFF
TRBJ2-1,TRBV9,CASSVRGQGAYNEQFF
TRBJ1-4,TRBV6-5,CASSYLRRGPNEKLFF
TRBJ1-3,TRBV5-1,CASSLATGPGNTIYF
TRBJ2-1,TRBV9,CASTKQGSSYNEQFF
TRBJ2-3,TRBV5-4,CASSSRTSGYTDTQYF
TRBJ2-1,TRBV27,CASSPEGRARNEQFF
TRBJ2-1,TRBV19,CASTRAGDDNEQFF
TRBJ1-3,TRBV2,CATQSEGNSNTIYF
TRBJ1-1,TRBV18,CASSPTAANTEAFF
TRBJ1-2,TRBV5-1,CASSLVVGYGYTF
TRBJ1-4,TRBV7-2,CASSLTGNNEKLFF
TRBJ1-5,TRBV2,CASSTGTGGGQPQHF
TRBJ1-2,TRBV6-5,CASSYLEKRGYGYTF
TRBJ2-3,TRBV5-8,CASSDELAGGTDTQYF
TRBJ1-6,TRBV7-9,CASSSTGAYSYNSPLHF
TRBJ1-4,TRBV9,CASSPRGGRTNEKLFF
TRBJ2-5,TRBV19,CASSIDAGGGETQYF
TRBJ2-7,TRBV19,CASSFTSGTIYEQYF
TRBJ1-1,TRBV4-1,CASSQDPGRTEAFF
TRBJ2-4,TRBV5-1,CASSLSLAKNIQYF